Reported below is one TCR beta chain. This specimen belongs to a study of read filtering for tumor transcriptome and immune sequencing. This library used 300 to 450 ng RNA and molecular barcoded adaptors spanning alpha/delta and beta/gamma chains. TCRdb used MiXCR to reprocess the reads, holding one entry per CDR3 protein. The sample has about 130,000 distinct CDR3 sequences; approximately 12% are singletons. The V segment lost 6 bases and the J segment 7 bases; nucleotides outside the gene matches: 13. CDR1 is DFQATT, CDR2 SNEGSKA, per germline (reference sequence). This CDR3 spans 15 amino acids. The source material was a population of CD138-negative cells sorted from bone marrow. The receptor was isolated from a donor aged 40 or older with multiple myeloma. This chain connects TRBV20-1 to TRBJ2-1, with 9 positions matching TRBD1. The CDR3 reads CSALPGTGFTNEQFF. DNA of the CDR3: TGCAGTGCCCTCCCAGGGACAGGGTTTACAAATGAGCAGTTCTTC.